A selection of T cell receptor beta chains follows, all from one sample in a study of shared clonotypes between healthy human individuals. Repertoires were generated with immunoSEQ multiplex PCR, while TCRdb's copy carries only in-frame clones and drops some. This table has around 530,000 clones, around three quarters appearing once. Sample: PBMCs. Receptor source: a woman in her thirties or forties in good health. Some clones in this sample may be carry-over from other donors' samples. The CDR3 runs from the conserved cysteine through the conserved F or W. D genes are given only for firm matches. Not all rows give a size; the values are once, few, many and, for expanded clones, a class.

CDR3 protein: CASQGPRDNEQFF; CDR3 DNA: TGTGCCAGCCAGGGACCAAGGGACAATGAGCAGTTCTTC; J gene: TRBJ2-1; D gene: -; clone size: -; V gene: TRBV2
CDR3 protein: CASRPTGGLYEQYF; CDR3 DNA: TGTGCCAGCAGGCCTACAGGGGGCCTCTACGAGCAGTACTTC; J gene: TRBJ2-7; D gene: TRBD1; clone size: -; V gene: TRBV28
CDR3 protein: CASSEVVAYEQYF; CDR3 DNA: TGTGCCAGCAGTGAAGTGGTCGCGTACGAGCAGTACTTC; J gene: TRBJ2-7; D gene: -; clone size: few; V gene: TRBV2
CDR3 protein: CASSGGGLADTDTQYF; CDR3 DNA: TGTGCCAGCAGCGGTGGCGGGCTAGCGGATACAGATACGCAGTATTTT; J gene: TRBJ2-3; D gene: TRBD2; clone size: many; V gene: TRBV9
CDR3 protein: CAIRPSGQSSYEQYF; CDR3 DNA: TGTGCCATCAGACCAAGCGGGCAAAGCTCCTACGAGCAGTACTTC; J gene: TRBJ2-7; D gene: -; clone size: -; V gene: TRBV10-3
CDR3 protein: CASTLGGRAYNEQFF; CDR3 DNA: TGTGCCAGCACCCTAGGGGGGCGGGCCTACAATGAGCAGTTCTTC; J gene: TRBJ2-1; D gene: -; clone size: once; V gene: TRBV28
CDR3 protein: CASSLSGTDGGRQYF; CDR3 DNA: TGCGCCAGCAGCCTCTCCGGGACTGACGGGGGTAGGCAGTACTTC; J gene: TRBJ2-7; D gene: -; clone size: -; V gene: TRBV5-1
CDR3 protein: CASSFFRGSSYEQYF; CDR3 DNA: TGTGCCAGCAGCTTCTTCCGGGGTAGCTCCTACGAGCAGTACTTC; J gene: TRBJ2-7; D gene: -; clone size: -; V gene: TRBV5-6
CDR3 protein: CSARDLGEAFF; CDR3 DNA: TGCAGTGCTAGAGATTTAGGTGAAGCTTTCTTT; J gene: TRBJ1-1; D gene: -; clone size: -; V gene: TRBV20-1
CDR3 protein: CASSFPGGTYEQYF; CDR3 DNA: TGTGCCAGCAGCTTCCCTGGAGGGACCTACGAGCAGTACTTC; J gene: TRBJ2-7; D gene: -; clone size: -; V gene: TRBV7-2
CDR3 protein: CASSYSPSGHYEQYF; CDR3 DNA: TGTGCCAGCAGTTACTCGCCTAGCGGCCACTACGAGCAGTACTTC; J gene: TRBJ2-7; D gene: TRBD2; clone size: -; V gene: TRBV6-5
CDR3 protein: CASSRTGVGEQFF; CDR3 DNA: TGTGCCAGCAGCCGGACAGGGGTGGGTGAGCAGTTCTTC; J gene: TRBJ2-1; D gene: TRBD1; clone size: many; V gene: TRBV5-4
CDR3 protein: CASTHPANTGELFF; CDR3 DNA: TGTGCCAGCACCCACCCCGCGAACACCGGGGAGCTGTTTTTT; J gene: TRBJ2-2; D gene: -; clone size: -; V gene: TRBV11-2
CDR3 protein: CAWTPGPPYEQYF; CDR3 DNA: TGTGCCTGGACCCCGGGACCCCCCTACGAGCAGTACTTC; J gene: TRBJ2-7; D gene: -; clone size: -; V gene: TRBV30
CDR3 protein: CASSQGSGELFF; CDR3 DNA: TGCGCCAGCAGCCAAGGAAGCGGGGAGCTGTTTTTT; J gene: TRBJ2-2; D gene: -; clone size: -; V gene: TRBV4-1
CDR3 protein: CATRKPGLAGEGRVGELFF; CDR3 DNA: TGTGCCACCAGGAAACCGGGACTAGCGGGAGAAGGGCGAGTCGGGGAGCTGTTTTTT; J gene: TRBJ2-2; D gene: TRBD2; clone size: few; V gene: TRBV15
CDR3 protein: CASSLTGGMAWPYNEQFF; CDR3 DNA: TGTGCCAGCAGCTTAACTGGGGGTATGGCGTGGCCCTACAATGAGCAGTTCTTC; J gene: TRBJ2-1; D gene: -; clone size: -; V gene: TRBV11-2
CDR3 protein: CASSLALTDTQYF; CDR3 DNA: TGTGCCAGCAGCTTAGCCCTTACAGATACGCAGTATTTT; J gene: TRBJ2-3; D gene: -; clone size: -; V gene: TRBV7-8
CDR3 protein: CAWGAGDFGANVLTF; CDR3 DNA: TGTGCCTGGGGGGCTGGGGACTTTGGGGCCAACGTCCTGACTTTC; J gene: TRBJ2-6; D gene: -; clone size: once; V gene: TRBV30
CDR3 protein: CASSSQGQGNEKLFF; CDR3 DNA: TGTGCCAGCAGTTCCCAGGGACAGGGAAATGAAAAACTGTTTTTT; J gene: TRBJ1-4; D gene: TRBD1; clone size: -; V gene: TRBV27
CDR3 protein: CATSRDRNNEQFF; CDR3 DNA: TGTGCCACCAGCAGAGATCGGAACAATGAGCAGTTCTTC; J gene: TRBJ2-1; D gene: -; clone size: -; V gene: TRBV15
CDR3 protein: CASTGLQEQFF; CDR3 DNA: TGTGCCAGCACGGGGCTTCAAGAGCAGTTCTTC; J gene: TRBJ2-1; D gene: -; clone size: -; V gene: TRBV2
CDR3 protein: CASSFGVDTQYF; CDR3 DNA: TGCGCCAGCAGCTTCGGGGTGGATACGCAGTATTTT; J gene: TRBJ2-3; D gene: -; clone size: few; V gene: TRBV5-1
CDR3 protein: CASSHRQGGTEAFF; CDR3 DNA: TGTGCCAGCAGTCACCGACAGGGCGGGACTGAAGCTTTCTTT; J gene: TRBJ1-1; D gene: -; clone size: once; V gene: TRBV21-1
CDR3 protein: CASSYTTGSYNEQFF; CDR3 DNA: TGTGCCAGCAGTTACACAACAGGGTCGTACAATGAGCAGTTCTTC; J gene: TRBJ2-1; D gene: -; clone size: once; V gene: TRBV6-6
CDR3 protein: CASSLAGGLTGELFF; CDR3 DNA: TGTGCCAGCAGCTTAGCGGGAGGTCTCACCGGGGAGCTGTTTTTT; J gene: TRBJ2-2; D gene: TRBD2; clone size: -; V gene: TRBV7-3
CDR3 protein: CASATGVGGYTF; CDR3 DNA: TGTGCCAGTGCTACGGGCGTTGGGGGCTACACCTTC; J gene: TRBJ1-2; D gene: -; clone size: medium-sized; V gene: TRBV6-5
CDR3 protein: CASSPKQTAYGYTF; CDR3 DNA: TGTGCCAGCAGCCCCAAACAGACAGCCTATGGCTACACCTTC; J gene: TRBJ1-2; D gene: -; clone size: -; V gene: TRBV7-2
CDR3 protein: CASSLLTSGRASYEQYF; CDR3 DNA: TGTGCCAGTAGTCTCTTGACTAGCGGGAGGGCCTCCTACGAGCAGTACTTC; J gene: TRBJ2-7; D gene: TRBD2; clone size: -; V gene: TRBV19
CDR3 protein: CSVMTGVGYTF; CDR3 DNA: TGCAGCGTTATGACAGGGGTCGGCTACACCTTC; J gene: TRBJ1-2; D gene: TRBD1; clone size: few; V gene: TRBV29-1
CDR3 protein: CASSLFGSGYEQYF; CDR3 DNA: TGCGCCAGCAGCTTGTTCGGGAGCGGCTACGAGCAGTACTTC; J gene: TRBJ2-7; D gene: -; clone size: -; V gene: TRBV5-1
CDR3 protein: CASSPVALGHYEQYF; CDR3 DNA: TGTGCCAGCAGCCCGGTGGCTCTCGGTCACTACGAGCAGTACTTC; J gene: TRBJ2-7; D gene: -; clone size: -; V gene: TRBV11-2
CDR3 protein: CASSVGHSSYEQYF; CDR3 DNA: TGTGCCAGCAGCGTAGGACACAGCTCCTACGAGCAGTACTTC; J gene: TRBJ2-7; D gene: -; clone size: -; V gene: TRBV9
CDR3 protein: CASSLETGYYGYTF; CDR3 DNA: TGCGCCAGCAGCCTCGAGACGGGTTACTATGGCTACACCTTC; J gene: TRBJ1-2; D gene: -; clone size: -; V gene: TRBV4-3
CDR3 protein: CASSYMGQGAPAFF; CDR3 DNA: TGTGCCAGCAGTTACATGGGACAGGGGGCGCCTGCTTTCTTT; J gene: TRBJ1-1; D gene: TRBD1; clone size: many; V gene: TRBV6-6
CDR3 protein: CASSFGAGGTEKLFF; CDR3 DNA: TGTGCCAGCAGCTTCGGGGCAGGGGGTACTGAAAAACTGTTTTTT; J gene: TRBJ1-4; D gene: TRBD1; clone size: -; V gene: TRBV7-2
CDR3 protein: CASSGTGAWETQYF; CDR3 DNA: TGTGCCAGTAGTGGGACAGGGGCGTGGGAGACCCAGTACTTC; J gene: TRBJ2-5; D gene: TRBD1; clone size: -; V gene: TRBV19
CDR3 protein: CASSETSGSSEQFF; CDR3 DNA: TGTGCCAGCAGTGAAACTAGCGGGAGTAGTGAGCAGTTCTTC; J gene: TRBJ2-1; D gene: TRBD2; clone size: -; V gene: TRBV6-4
CDR3 protein: CASSYLAGDYTGELFF; CDR3 DNA: TGTGCCAGCAGCTACCTAGCGGGAGACTACACCGGGGAGCTGTTTTTT; J gene: TRBJ2-2; D gene: TRBD2; clone size: -; V gene: TRBV5-8
CDR3 protein: CASSSSGGTHNSPLHF; CDR3 DNA: TGTGCCAGCAGTTCTAGTGGGGGCACCCATAATTCACCCCTCCACTTT; J gene: TRBJ1-6; D gene: -; clone size: -; V gene: TRBV7-6
CDR3 protein: CASSFTYLAGKMNTEAFF; CDR3 DNA: TGTGCCAGCAGTTTTACTTATTTGGCGGGAAAAATGAACACTGAAGCTTTCTTT; J gene: TRBJ1-1; D gene: -; clone size: -; V gene: TRBV27
CDR3 protein: CAGSYGAGTSYEQYF; CDR3 DNA: TGCGCCGGCAGCTATGGCGCAGGGACCTCCTACGAGCAGTACTTC; J gene: TRBJ2-7; D gene: -; clone size: -; V gene: TRBV4-1
CDR3 protein: CASSPSGEETQYF; CDR3 DNA: TGCGCCAGCAGCCCTAGTGGTGAGGAGACCCAGTACTTC; J gene: TRBJ2-5; D gene: -; clone size: once; V gene: TRBV5-1
CDR3 protein: CASMPRGGIVYGYTF; CDR3 DNA: TGTGCCAGCATGCCTCGGGGAGGGATCGTCTATGGCTACACCTTC; J gene: TRBJ1-2; D gene: -; clone size: -; V gene: TRBV2
CDR3 protein: CASSLGTYTGELFF; CDR3 DNA: TGTGCCAGCAGTTTAGGGACTTACACCGGGGAGCTGTTTTTT; J gene: TRBJ2-2; D gene: -; clone size: -; V gene: TRBV28
CDR3 protein: CASSLGGVGGNPYEQYF; CDR3 DNA: TGTGCCAGCAGCTTGGGTGGCGTCGGGGGGAACCCCTACGAGCAGTACTTC; J gene: TRBJ2-7; D gene: TRBD2; clone size: -; V gene: TRBV5-6
CDR3 protein: CASSDGVGGYEQYF; CDR3 DNA: TGTGCCAGCAGTGACGGGGTAGGGGGCTACGAGCAGTACTTC; J gene: TRBJ2-7; D gene: -; clone size: once; V gene: TRBV2
CDR3 protein: CASSPGTLVPKTQYF; CDR3 DNA: TGCGCCAGCAGCCCCGGGACATTGGTTCCGAAGACCCAGTACTTC; J gene: TRBJ2-5; D gene: -; clone size: -; V gene: TRBV10-2
CDR3 protein: CASSPREGFLPPQETQYF; CDR3 DNA: TGTGCCAGCAGTCCGCGGGAGGGTTTCCTCCCACCTCAAGAGACCCAGTACTTC; J gene: TRBJ2-5; D gene: TRBD2; clone size: once; V gene: TRBV14
CDR3 protein: CASSEWRGQLFF; CDR3 DNA: TGTGCCAGCAGTGAATGGAGGGGTCAACTGTTTTTT; J gene: TRBJ1-4; D gene: -; clone size: -; V gene: TRBV2
CDR3 protein: CSVEEGNYEQYF; CDR3 DNA: TGCAGCGTTGAGGAGGGGAACTACGAGCAGTACTTC; J gene: TRBJ2-7; D gene: -; clone size: once; V gene: TRBV29-1
CDR3 protein: CASSIGGRFEQYF; CDR3 DNA: TGTGCCAGCTCCATTGGGGGGCGGTTCGAGCAGTACTTC; J gene: TRBJ2-7; D gene: -; clone size: once; V gene: TRBV25-1
CDR3 protein: CASRSGGQTANEKLFF; CDR3 DNA: TGTGCCAGCAGGTCTGGGGGCCAAACGGCTAATGAAAAACTGTTTTTT; J gene: TRBJ1-4; D gene: -; clone size: -; V gene: TRBV28
CDR3 protein: CASSVRGTPYGYTF; CDR3 DNA: TGTGCCAGCAGCGTACGGGGGACACCCTATGGCTACACCTTC; J gene: TRBJ1-2; D gene: -; clone size: many; V gene: TRBV9
CDR3 protein: CASTRNTEAFF; CDR3 DNA: TGTGCCAGTACTCGGAACACTGAAGCTTTCTTT; J gene: TRBJ1-1; D gene: -; clone size: -; V gene: TRBV19
CDR3 protein: CASSLGTAYNEQFF; CDR3 DNA: TGTGCCAGCAGCTTAGGGACAGCTTACAATGAGCAGTTCTTC; J gene: TRBJ2-1; D gene: TRBD1; clone size: -; V gene: TRBV7-3
CDR3 protein: CASSLDGNTEAFF; CDR3 DNA: TGTGCCAGCTCACTCGACGGGAACACTGAAGCTTTCTTT; J gene: TRBJ1-1; D gene: -; clone size: -; V gene: TRBV18